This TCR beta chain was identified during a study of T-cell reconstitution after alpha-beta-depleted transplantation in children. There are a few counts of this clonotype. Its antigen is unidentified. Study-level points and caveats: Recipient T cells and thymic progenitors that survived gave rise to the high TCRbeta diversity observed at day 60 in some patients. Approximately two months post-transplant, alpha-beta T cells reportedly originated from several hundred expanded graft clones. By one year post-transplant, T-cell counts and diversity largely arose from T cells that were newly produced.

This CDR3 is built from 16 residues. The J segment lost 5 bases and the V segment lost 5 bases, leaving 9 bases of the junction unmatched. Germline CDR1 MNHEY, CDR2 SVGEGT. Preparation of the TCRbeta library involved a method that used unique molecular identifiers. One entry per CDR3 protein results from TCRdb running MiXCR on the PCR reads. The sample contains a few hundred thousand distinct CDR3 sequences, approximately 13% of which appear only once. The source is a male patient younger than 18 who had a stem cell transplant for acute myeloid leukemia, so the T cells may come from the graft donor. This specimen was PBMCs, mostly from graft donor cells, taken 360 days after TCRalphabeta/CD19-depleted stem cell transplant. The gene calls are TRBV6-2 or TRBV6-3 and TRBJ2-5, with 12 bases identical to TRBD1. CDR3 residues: CASSTGQGAMWETQYF. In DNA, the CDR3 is TGTGCCAGCAGTACGGGACAGGGGGCGATGTGGGAGACCCAGTACTTC.